In its sample, the clone carrying this T cell receptor (beta chain) was seen a few times. TCRdb ran MiXCR on the reads and lists one entry per CDR3 protein. The data show some 350,000 distinct CDR3 sequences, 15% to 20% seen once. V gave up 3 bases and J gave up 2 bases, with 14 bases separating them. Germline-derived CDR1 and CDR2 are KGHSH and LQKENI. The CDR3 totals 15 residues. The sample is drawn from a study of T cell repertoires in cytomegalovirus infection. In the study overall: TCR beta signatures that were public indicated CMV infection and matching HLA type.

The V gene is TRBV18, the J gene TRBJ2-7, with D uncertain. The origin of this receptor is a human donor in good health (CMV status not recorded). Some clones in this sample may be carry-over from other donors' samples. Sequenced material: PBMCs. DNA for the CDR3: TGTGCCAGCTCACCCTCAACGGACGGAACCTACGAGCAGTACTTC. Translation: CASSPSTDGTYEQYF.